What follows is one T cell receptor beta chain and its context. These data come from a study of blood T cell repertoires in COVID-19. Study information: Acute-phase and convalescent COVID-19 samples originated in the United States, Italy and Spain. PBMCs, B-cell-depleted T cells, or T cells provided the cDNA or gDNA that made up the material.

Seattle-derived patients entered the study during active infection and were followed longitudinally. The V gene's germline CDR1 is SGHRS and CDR2 YFSETQ. The CDR3 contains 15 residues. J gave up 3 bases and V 4 bases, and 7 bases lay outside the gene matches. Under the authors' procedure: Reference gene primer amplification gave nucleated cell count estimates. Clones were read by immunoSEQ multiplex PCR, and TCRdb kept only the in-frame ones, dropping some. The V and J calls and clone size are taken from that table; D and trimming were inferred from the DNA. This sample has about 420,000 clones, with about 87% found just once.

The chain uses TRBV5-1 and TRBJ2-1, with TRBD1 matching over 7 bases. The sequenced material came from peripheral blood. The clonotype originates from a man aged 18 to 29 with COVID-19, enrolled during active disease. CDR3 protein: CASSTSRGSYNEQFF. Written as DNA, the CDR3 is TGCGCCAGCAGCACCTCCAGGGGGAGCTACAATGAGCAGTTCTTC.